This entry is about one TCR beta chain. Sequenced by immunoSEQ multiplex PCR; TCRdb stores in-frame clones only, minus some. The table shows fewer than 90,000 clones, with 70% to 90% occurring only once. The CDR3 is made up of 16 amino acids. The germline V gene encodes CDR1 ENHRY and CDR2 SYGVKD. V was shortened by 4 bases and J by 5 bases, with 17 bases between the two germline ends. With baseline, cycle 4 day 1, and cycle 7 day 1 as timepoints, blood was sampled. The data are from a study of OX40 agonist ivuxolimab in advanced cancers. Looking at the study overall: Cohort: around 79% men, mean age approximately 60, aged about 20 to 79.

The clonotype originates from an adult with an advanced solid tumor such as melanoma, head and neck, liver or kidney cancer. The source was CD4+ or CD8+ T cells sorted from blood, collected in a trial of the OX40 agonist ivuxolimab. This chain links TRBV10-3 with TRBJ1-4, with D tentatively TRBD1 (5 bases). CDR3 nucleotides: TGTGCCATCAGTGGAAAGGTCGGGACGGCGAATGAAAAACTGTTTTTT. Its protein is CAISGKVGTANEKLFF.